The present entry profiles one T cell receptor beta chain with its context. What it binds is not known. This sample was included in a study of shared clonotypes between healthy human individuals. Study findings and constraints: Clonotype sharing among donors likely depends on sequencing depth. Clonotypes which were not shared had lower generation probabilities than clonotypes that all four donors shared.

V was pared by 4 bases and J by 8 bases, with 10 bases of the junction left unmatched. Germline V gene lookup returns CDR1 SGHAT and CDR2 FQNNGV. This CDR3 has 15 residues. Donation came from healthy HIV-negative adults that had no recent acute infections or vaccinations. At a deep level, the assay was run. Sequenced by immunoSEQ multiplex PCR; TCRdb stores in-frame clones only, minus some. Of about 2.3 million clones in the sample, 85% to 95% are singletons; the top ten hold around 0.38%. The sample consisted of naive CD4+ T cells from PBMCs. Subset noted: CD45RA+ positively selected. The source is a man in his late teens or twenties in good health. Some clones in this sample may be carry-over from other donors' samples. The chain couples TRBV11-2 to TRBJ2-1; 8 positions agree with TRBD2. DNA of the CDR3: TGTGCCAGCAGCTCCCTAGCGGGCGGAAGCTATGAGCAGTTCTTC. Residues: CASSSLAGGSYEQFF.